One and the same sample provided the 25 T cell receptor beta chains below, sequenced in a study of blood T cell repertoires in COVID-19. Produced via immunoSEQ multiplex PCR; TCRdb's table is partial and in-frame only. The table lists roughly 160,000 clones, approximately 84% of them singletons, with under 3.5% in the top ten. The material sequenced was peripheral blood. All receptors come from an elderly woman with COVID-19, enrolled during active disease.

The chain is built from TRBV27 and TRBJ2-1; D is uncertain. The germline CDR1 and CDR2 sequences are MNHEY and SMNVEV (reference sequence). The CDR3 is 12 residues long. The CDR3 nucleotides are TGTGCATGCCGCGGCTCCTACAATGAGCAGTTCTTC. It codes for CACRGSYNEQFF.

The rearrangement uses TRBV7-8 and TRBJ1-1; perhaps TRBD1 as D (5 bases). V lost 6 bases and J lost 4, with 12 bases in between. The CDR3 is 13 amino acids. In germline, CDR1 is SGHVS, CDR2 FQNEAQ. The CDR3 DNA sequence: TGTGCCAGCAGGCAGGGTTTGGGCACTGAAGCTTTCTTT. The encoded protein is CASRQGLGTEAFF.

The CDR3 is CASSIQAILGETQYF. The CDR3 DNA sequence: TGTGCCAGCAGCATACAGGCGATCCTCGGCGAGACCCAGTACTTC. This sequence joins TRBV13 and TRBJ2-5, with D perhaps TRBD1 (5 bases). The CDR3 covers 15 residues. CDR1 PRHDT and CDR2 FYEKMQ come from the germline V gene (reference sequence). V lost 5 bases to trimming and J lost 5 bases, with 18 bases between them. The full variable domain, with the rest looked up from reference TRBV13 and TRBJ2-5, is AAGVIQSPRHLIKEKRETATLKCYPIPRHDTVYWYQQGPGQDPQFLISFYEKMQSDKGSIPDRFSAQQFSDYHSELNMSSLELGDSALYFCASSIQAILGETQYFGPGTRLLVL.

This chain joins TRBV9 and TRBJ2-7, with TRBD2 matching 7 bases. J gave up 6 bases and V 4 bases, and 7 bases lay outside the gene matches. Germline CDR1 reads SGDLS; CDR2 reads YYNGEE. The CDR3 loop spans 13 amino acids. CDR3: CASSRDYVGEQYF. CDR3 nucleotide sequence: TGTGCCAGCAGCAGGGACTACGTCGGCGAGCAGTACTTC.

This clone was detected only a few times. The DNA for the CDR3 is TGTGCCTGGTCTGGGGGACTGGGACGGGAGCAGTACTTC. Its protein product is CAWSGGLGREQYF. J is TRBJ2-7 and V is TRBV30; the D gene is possibly TRBD2 (6 bases). From germline, CDR1 is GTSNPN and CDR2 SVGIG (reference sequence). Deletions cut 5 bases from V and 7 bases from J, with 18 bases between. There are 13 residues in the CDR3.

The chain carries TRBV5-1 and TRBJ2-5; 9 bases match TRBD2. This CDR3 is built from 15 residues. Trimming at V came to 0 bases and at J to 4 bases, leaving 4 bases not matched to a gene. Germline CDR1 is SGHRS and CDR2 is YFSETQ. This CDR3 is CASSLDLAGRETQYF. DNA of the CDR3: TGCGCCAGCAGCTTGGACCTAGCGGGGCGAGAGACCCAGTACTTC.

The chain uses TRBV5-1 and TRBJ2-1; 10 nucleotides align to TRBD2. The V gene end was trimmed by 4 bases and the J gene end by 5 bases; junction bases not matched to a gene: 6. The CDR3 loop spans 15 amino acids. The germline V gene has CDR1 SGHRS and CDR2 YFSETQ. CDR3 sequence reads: CASSTLAGVDNEQFF. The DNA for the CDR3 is TGCGCCAGCAGCACCCTAGCGGGGGTAGACAATGAGCAGTTCTTC.

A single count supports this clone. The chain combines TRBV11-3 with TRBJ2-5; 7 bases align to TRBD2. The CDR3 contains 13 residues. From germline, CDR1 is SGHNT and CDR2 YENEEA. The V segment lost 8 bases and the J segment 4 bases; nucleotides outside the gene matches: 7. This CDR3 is CASGRSSGETQYF. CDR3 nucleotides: TGTGCCAGCGGCCGTTCTAGCGGAGAGACCCAGTACTTC.

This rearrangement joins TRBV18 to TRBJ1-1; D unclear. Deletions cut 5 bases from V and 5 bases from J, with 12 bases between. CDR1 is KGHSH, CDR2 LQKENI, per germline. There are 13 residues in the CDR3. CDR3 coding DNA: TGTGCCAGCTCAAGAGAGGGTGGAACTGAAGCTTTCTTT. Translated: CASSREGGTEAFF.

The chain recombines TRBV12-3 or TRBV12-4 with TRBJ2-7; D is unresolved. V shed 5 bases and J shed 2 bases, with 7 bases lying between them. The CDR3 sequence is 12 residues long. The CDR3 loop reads CASSRGPYEQYF. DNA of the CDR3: TGTGCCAGCAGTCGTGGGCCCTACGAGCAGTACTTC.

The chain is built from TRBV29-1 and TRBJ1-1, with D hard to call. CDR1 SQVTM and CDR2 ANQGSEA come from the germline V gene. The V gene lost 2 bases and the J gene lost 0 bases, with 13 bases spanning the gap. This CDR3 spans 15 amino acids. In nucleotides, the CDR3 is TGCAGCGTTGAACTAGCGAGCCGGCTGAACACTGAAGCTTTCTTT. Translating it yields CSVELASRLNTEAFF.

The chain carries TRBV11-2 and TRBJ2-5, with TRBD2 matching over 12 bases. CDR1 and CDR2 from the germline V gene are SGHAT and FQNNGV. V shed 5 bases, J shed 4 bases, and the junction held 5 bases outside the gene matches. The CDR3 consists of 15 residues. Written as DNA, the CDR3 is TGTGCCAGCAGCGCCCAGACTAGCGGGGGAGAGACCCAGTACTTC. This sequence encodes CASSAQTSGGETQYF.

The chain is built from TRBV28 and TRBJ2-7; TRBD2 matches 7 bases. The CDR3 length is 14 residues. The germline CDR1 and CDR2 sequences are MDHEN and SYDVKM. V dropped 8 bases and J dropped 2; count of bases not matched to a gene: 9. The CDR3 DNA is TGTGCCAGCGTTGGGGGGGGTGTCCCCTACGAGCAGTACTTC. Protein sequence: CASVGGGVPYEQYF.

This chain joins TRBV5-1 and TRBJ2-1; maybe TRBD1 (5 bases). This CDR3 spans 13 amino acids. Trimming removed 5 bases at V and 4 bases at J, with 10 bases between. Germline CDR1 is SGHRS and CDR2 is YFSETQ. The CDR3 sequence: CASSPQGYNEQFF. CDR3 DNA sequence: TGCGCCAGCAGTCCTCAGGGTTACAATGAGCAGTTCTTC.

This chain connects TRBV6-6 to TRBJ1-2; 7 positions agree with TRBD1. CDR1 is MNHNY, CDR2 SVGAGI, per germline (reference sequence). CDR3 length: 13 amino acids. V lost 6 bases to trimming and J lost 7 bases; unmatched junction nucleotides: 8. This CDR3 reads CASRPETGSGYTF. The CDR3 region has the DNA TGTGCCAGCAGGCCAGAGACAGGGTCTGGCTACACCTTC.

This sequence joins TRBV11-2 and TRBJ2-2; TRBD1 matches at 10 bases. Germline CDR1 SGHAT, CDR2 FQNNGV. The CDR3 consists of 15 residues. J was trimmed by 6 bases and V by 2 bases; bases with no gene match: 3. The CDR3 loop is CASSLRGQGSGELFF. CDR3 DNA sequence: TGTGCCAGCAGCTTAAGGGGACAGGGGTCCGGGGAGCTGTTTTTT.

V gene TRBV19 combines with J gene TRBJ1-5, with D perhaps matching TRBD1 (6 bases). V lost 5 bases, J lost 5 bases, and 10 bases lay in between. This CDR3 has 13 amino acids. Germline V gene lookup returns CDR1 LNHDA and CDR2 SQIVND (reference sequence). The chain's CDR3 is CASSYRVDQPQHF. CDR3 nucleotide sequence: TGTGCCAGTAGTTACAGGGTTGATCAGCCCCAGCATTTT. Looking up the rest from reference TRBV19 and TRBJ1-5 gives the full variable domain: DGGITQSPKYLFRKEGQNVTLSCEQNLNHDAMYWYRQDPGQGLRLIYYSQIVNDFQKGDIAEGYSVSREKKESFPLTVTSAQKNPTAFYLCASSYRVDQPQHFGDGTRLSIL.

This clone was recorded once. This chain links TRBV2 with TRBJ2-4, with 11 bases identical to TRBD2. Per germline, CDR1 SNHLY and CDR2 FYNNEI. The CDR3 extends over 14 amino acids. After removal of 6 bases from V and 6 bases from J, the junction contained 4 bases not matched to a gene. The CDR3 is CASRTGLAGNIQYF. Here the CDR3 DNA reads TGTGCCAGCAGGACCGGACTAGCGGGAAACATTCAGTACTTC.

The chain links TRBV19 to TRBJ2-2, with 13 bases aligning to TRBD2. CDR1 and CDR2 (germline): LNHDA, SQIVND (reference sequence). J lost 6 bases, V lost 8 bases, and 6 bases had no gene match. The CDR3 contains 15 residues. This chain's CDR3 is CASSGLAGVAGELFF. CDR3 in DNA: TGTGCCAGTTCCGGACTAGCGGGAGTGGCCGGGGAGCTGTTTTTT.

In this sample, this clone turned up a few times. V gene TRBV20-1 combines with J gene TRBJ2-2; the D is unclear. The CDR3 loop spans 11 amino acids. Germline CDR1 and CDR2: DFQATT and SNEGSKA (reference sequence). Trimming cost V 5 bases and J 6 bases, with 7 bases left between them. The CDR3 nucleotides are TGCAGTGCTGGGCGCCCCGGGGAGCTGTTTTTT. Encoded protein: CSAGRPGELFF.

The CDR3 loop is CASGLGQGGETDTQYF. The DNA for the CDR3 is TGTGCTAGTGGTTTAGGACAGGGAGGAGAAACAGATACGCAGTATTTT. V is TRBV12-5 and J is TRBJ2-3; 8 positions match TRBD1. The CDR3 has 16 residues. V trimming: 3 bases; J trimming: 3 bases; junction bases outside the gene matches: 8. The germline gives CDR1 LGHNT, CDR2 FRNRAP.

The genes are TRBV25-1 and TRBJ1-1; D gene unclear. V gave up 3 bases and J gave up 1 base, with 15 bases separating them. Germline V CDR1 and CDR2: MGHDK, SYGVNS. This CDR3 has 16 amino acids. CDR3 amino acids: CASSDSAFSSNTEAFF. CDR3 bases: TGTGCCAGCAGTGATTCCGCGTTTAGCTCGAACACTGAAGCTTTCTTT.

The CDR3 DNA is TGTGCCAGCAGTCCTCTAGCGGGGGTTTCCAATGAGCAGTTCTTC. Its protein product is CASSPLAGVSNEQFF. The V gene is TRBV27, the J gene TRBJ2-1; 10 bases map to TRBD2. Germline assignment: CDR1 MNHEY and CDR2 SMNVEV (reference sequence). V lost 5 bases to trimming and J lost 6 bases; unmatched junction nucleotides: 7. The CDR3 sequence is 15 residues long.

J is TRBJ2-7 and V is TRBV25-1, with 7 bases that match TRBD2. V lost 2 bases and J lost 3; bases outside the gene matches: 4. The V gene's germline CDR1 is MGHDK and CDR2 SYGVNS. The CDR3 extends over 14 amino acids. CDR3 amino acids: CASSEAGGGYEQYF. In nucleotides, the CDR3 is TGTGCCAGCAGTGAAGCTGGCGGGGGCTACGAGCAGTACTTC.

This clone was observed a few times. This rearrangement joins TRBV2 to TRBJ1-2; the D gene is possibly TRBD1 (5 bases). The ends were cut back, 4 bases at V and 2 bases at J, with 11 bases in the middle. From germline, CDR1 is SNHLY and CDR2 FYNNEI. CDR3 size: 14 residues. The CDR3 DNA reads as TGTGCCAGCAGTGCCGGGGGTTGGAACTATGGCTACACCTTC. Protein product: CASSAGGWNYGYTF.